Given below is one TCR beta chain in context. Antigen: not known. Every donor contributed at least one pre-ART and at least two post-ART PBMC samples. This was the immunoSEQ v3.0 assay at survey level. Assay: immunoSEQ multiplex PCR; the TCRdb copy retains only in-frame clones and omits some. The table records under 10,000 clones, about 81% of them present only once. The data were taken from a study of long-term antiretroviral therapy in people with HIV. Study-wide points: Increased diversity was seen after ART, yet it remained lower than in transplant donor controls. Clones expanded before ART dominated the repertoire at all time points.

The CDR3 runs 11 residues. Trimming stripped 4 bases from V and 6 bases from J, with 6 bases between. Germline CDR1 and CDR2: MDHEN and SYDVKM. The chain joins TRBV28 to TRBJ1-1, with D unclear. Sequencing was performed on unsorted PBMCs, taken 0.7 years after starting antiretroviral therapy. The source is a middle-aged man with HIV. CDR3 DNA: TGTGCCAGCAGTTACCTCTCTGAAGCTTTCTTT. It encodes CASSYLSEAFF.